The 19 T cell receptor beta chains listed next were all sequenced from one sample in a study of cytomegalovirus exposure and HLA in healthy donors. A multiplex PCR was run with 60 Vbeta primers and 13 Jbeta primers. Produced via immunoSEQ multiplex PCR; TCRdb's table is partial and in-frame only. The profile shows 90,000 to 110,000 clones, 12% of them singletons. Source material: PBMCs. The receptors derive from a man aged 35-49 years in good health and CMV-seropositive.

The chain uses TRBV29-1 and TRBJ2-5; TRBD2 agrees at 10 bases. The J call could be wrong; TRBJ2-7 is a better fit for the DNA end. The CDR3 spans 13 residues. The germline V gene encodes CDR1 SQVTM and CDR2 ANQGSEA. CDR3: CSVGASGSYEQYF. DNA of the CDR3: TGCAGCGTGGGGGCTAGCGGGAGCTACGAGCAGTACTTC.

The chain employs TRBV19 and TRBJ1-1; TRBD1 might be the D (6 bases). V lost 7 bases, J lost 6 bases, and 24 bases lay in between. The CDR3 runs 16 residues. Germline V CDR1 and CDR2: LNHDA, SQIVND (reference sequence). The CDR3 DNA sequence: TGTGCCAGTACCCCGACAGGCCGCCGAGTCGGAGCTGAAGCTTTCTTT. It yields the protein CASTPTGRRVGAEAFF.

The chain carries TRBV12-5 and TRBJ1-4; TRBD1 is a possible D gene (5 bases). CDR3 length: 14 amino acids. Trimming stripped 7 bases from V and 5 bases from J, with 14 bases between. Germline V lookup: CDR1 LGHNT, CDR2 FRNRAP. This CDR3 reads CASALGHTNEKLFF. CDR3 DNA sequence: TGTGCTAGTGCCTTAGGACATACCAATGAAAAACTGTTTTTT.

There are a few counts of this clone. The genes are TRBV4-3 and TRBJ1-5, with 7 bases fitting TRBD1. CDR1 is LGHNA, CDR2 YSLEER, per germline. V dropped 1 base and J dropped 3; count of bases not matched to a gene: 3. The CDR3 consists of 15 residues. CDR3 sequence (DNA): TGCGCCAGCAGCCAAGCACAGGGGAACAATCAGCCCCAGCATTTT. This encodes CASSQAQGNNQPQHF.

This sequence joins TRBV9 and TRBJ2-1; tentative D call: TRBD2 (6 bases). V lost 3 bases and J 8 bases, leaving 21 bases between the germline ends. CDR3 length: 16 amino acids. Looked up from germline, CDR1 is SGDLS and CDR2 is YYNGEE. The CDR3 sequence is CASSAFGRGSADEQFF. The CDR3 bases are TGTGCCAGCAGCGCTTTCGGGAGAGGTAGCGCAGATGAGCAGTTCTTC.

The chain recombines TRBV5-1 with TRBJ2-3, with 7 nucleotides matching TRBD1. Trimming at V came to 3 bases and at J to 0 bases, leaving 7 bases not matched to a gene. Germline CDR1 is SGHRS and CDR2 is YFSETQ. This CDR3 is built from 16 residues. CDR3 in amino acids: CASSSGTDLSTDTQYF. CDR3 coding DNA: TGCGCCAGCAGCTCGGGGACAGATTTGAGCACAGATACGCAGTATTTT.

This clone turned up a few times. This rearrangement joins TRBV7-8 to TRBJ2-7; 8 positions agree with TRBD1. Germline CDR1 SGHVS, CDR2 FQNEAQ. The trim removed 5 bases at V and 4 bases at J, leaving 7 bases unmatched. The CDR3 spans 14 residues. The CDR3 DNA reads TGTGCCAGCAGCCTGTCCGGGACAGGATACGAGCAGTACTTC. Its protein is CASSLSGTGYEQYF.

This clone was counted only a few times. V and J are TRBV6-6 and TRBJ2-7, with 7 bases matching TRBD2. V lost 3 bases and J lost 2; bases outside the gene matches: 7. This CDR3 is 15 amino acids long. Per the germline V gene, CDR1 is MNHNY and CDR2 is SVGAGI (reference sequence). The DNA for the CDR3 is TGTGCCAGCAGTTATGTGGGAGGGCCCCCCTACGAGCAGTACTTC. Translated: CASSYVGGPPYEQYF.

This clone turned up a few times. V is TRBV9 and J is TRBJ2-7, with TRBD1 matching 8 bases. The CDR3 extends over 13 amino acids. Looked up from germline, CDR1 is SGDLS and CDR2 is YYNGEE. Trimming cost V 3 bases and J 4 bases; bases outside gene matches: 3. CDR3 protein: CASSGDRQYEQYF. The CDR3 DNA sequence: TGTGCCAGCAGCGGGGACAGGCAGTACGAGCAGTACTTC.

The chain links TRBV19 to TRBJ1-2, with 8 bases fitting TRBD1. Germline lookup yields CDR1 LNHDA and CDR2 SQIVND (reference sequence). The CDR3 extends over 16 amino acids. V was pared by 1 base and J by 7 bases, with 11 bases of the junction left unmatched. This CDR3 reads CASSIAFGQGVRGYTF. DNA for the CDR3: TGTGCCAGTAGTATAGCGTTCGGACAGGGCGTACGTGGCTACACCTTC.

This clone has just a few counts. The chain joins TRBV10-1 to TRBJ2-1; 8 positions agree with TRBD2. The ends lost 6 bases at V and 4 bases at J; junction bases unmatched: 8. This CDR3 is built from 15 residues. Germline values: CDR1 WNHNN, CDR2 SYGVQD (reference sequence). Here the CDR3 reads CASSVRLAGYNEQFF. The CDR3 DNA reads TGCGCCAGCAGCGTCCGTCTAGCGGGTTACAATGAGCAGTTCTTC.

This clone was counted a few times. V gene TRBV28 combines with J gene TRBJ1-1; 7 positions match TRBD1. V was clipped by 5 bases and J by 4 bases; unmatched bases: 10. The CDR3 contains 15 residues. CDR1 is MDHEN, CDR2 SYDVKM, per germline. CDR3 sequence (DNA): TGTGCCAGCAGTCTAGAGACAGGGTTGGGCACTGAAGCTTTCTTT. It translates to CASSLETGLGTEAFF. Using reference TRBV28 and TRBJ1-1 for the parts outside the CDR3, the full variable domain is DVKVTQSSRYLVKRTGEKVFLECVQDMDHENMFWYRQDPGLGLRLIYFSYDVKMKEKGDIPEGYSVSREKKERFSLILESASTNQTSMYLCASSLETGLGTEAFFGQGTRLTVV.

In DNA form, the CDR3 reads TGTGCCAGCAGGACCTCGGGACAGGGTTGGAATGAGCAGTTCTTC. The encoded protein is CASRTSGQGWNEQFF. The V and J genes are TRBV28 and TRBJ2-1; 9 bases are a match to TRBD1. The germline gives CDR1 MDHEN, CDR2 SYDVKM. J was trimmed by 7 bases and V by 6 bases; bases with no gene match: 10. The CDR3 covers 15 residues.

This clone was picked up a small number of times. The V and J genes are TRBV28 and TRBJ2-5; TRBD2 agrees at 15 bases. CDR1 is MDHEN and CDR2 is SYDVKM in the germline V gene. This CDR3 region has 18 residues. Trimming removed 5 bases from V and 0 bases from J; junction bases left unmatched: 7. The CDR3 region is CASSRTSGRGGYQETQYF. CDR3 nucleotide sequence: TGTGCCAGCAGTCGGACTAGCGGGAGGGGGGGGTACCAAGAGACCCAGTACTTC.

The sample holds a few counts of this clone. The chain couples TRBV2 to TRBJ2-5, with D hard to call. The ends were cut back, 4 bases at V and 2 bases at J, with 5 bases in the middle. Germline V CDR1 and CDR2: SNHLY, FYNNEI. This CDR3 is 12 amino acids long. The CDR3 region is CASSAQQETQYF. In nucleotides, the CDR3 is TGTGCCAGCAGTGCCCAACAAGAGACCCAGTACTTC.

The chain uses TRBV9 and TRBJ2-7; 10 bases fit TRBD1. The CDR3 consists of 15 residues. Trimming cost V 4 bases and J 2 bases; bases outside gene matches: 6. Germline V lookup: CDR1 SGDLS, CDR2 YYNGEE. The CDR3 is CASSPGQGRAYEQYF. CDR3 DNA sequence: TGTGCCAGCAGCCCGGGACAGGGGAGGGCCTACGAGCAGTACTTC.

This CDR3 is CSVDTRRDEAFF. The CDR3 nucleotides read TGCAGCGTTGATACCAGGCGGGATGAAGCTTTCTTT. This sequence joins TRBV29-1 and TRBJ1-1; no definite D call. This CDR3 contains 12 residues. CDR1 SQVTM and CDR2 ANQGSEA come from the germline V gene. V was shortened by 3 bases and J by 7 bases, with 12 bases between the two germline ends.

The V and J genes are TRBV10-2 and TRBJ2-4, with a weak D call TRBD2 (5 bases). V lost 4 bases, J lost 0 bases, and 13 bases lay in between. The CDR3 consists of 16 residues. Germline V gives CDR1 WSHSY, CDR2 SAAADI. CDR3 nucleotide sequence: TGCGCCAGCAGTGGTCGCGGAGGATTAGCCAAAAACATTCAGTACTTC. Protein product: CASSGRGGLAKNIQYF.

The chain has TRBV18 and TRBJ2-7, with 9 bases that match TRBD1. The trim removed 0 bases at V and 1 base at J, leaving 1 base unmatched. There are 15 residues in the CDR3. Germline V lookup: CDR1 KGHSH, CDR2 LQKENI. In DNA, the CDR3 is TGTGCCAGCTCACCACCGACAGGGGGATCCTACGAGCAGTACTTC. It codes for CASSPPTGGSYEQYF.